The 7 T cell receptor beta chains below all came from one sample that was sequenced in a study of identical twins. A single record per CDR3 protein comes from TCRdb applying MiXCR to the 5' RACE reads. The data show approximately 890,000 distinct CDR3 sequences, with more than 9% seen just once and around 1.6% held by the top ten. This same sample was also taken into another study, of yellow fever vaccine responses in identical twins.

The sample comprised PBMCs. These receptors came from a woman under 30 in good health.

The chain uses TRBV6-2 or TRBV6-3 and TRBJ2-3, with 7 bases identical to TRBD1. V dropped 0 bases and J dropped 2; count of bases not matched to a gene: 8. The V gene's germline CDR1 is MNHEY and CDR2 SVGEGT. The CDR3 spans 17 residues. The CDR3 is CASSYSTGRTNTDTQYF. The CDR3 DNA reads TGTGCCAGCAGTTACTCGACAGGGCGGACGAACACAGATACGCAGTATTTT.

This clonotype was detected many times. The gene calls are TRBV29-1 and TRBJ2-7; D call uncertain. Germline CDR1 is SQVTM and CDR2 is ANQGSEA. Trimming pared 2 bases from V and 1 base from J, leaving 6 bases between. The CDR3 has 12 residues. The CDR3, as DNA: TGCAGCGTTGAAATAGAATCCTACGAGCAGTACTTC. Amino acids: CSVEIESYEQYF.

This clonotype was counted ten times or more. The V and J genes are TRBV3-1 and TRBJ2-2, with D uncertain. The CDR3 has 15 residues. Between the trimmed V and J ends, which lost 0 bases and 6 bases, there was a span of 11 bases. The germline V gene has CDR1 LGHDT and CDR2 YNNKEL (reference sequence). The CDR3 bases are TGTGCCAGCAGCCAAGATGGGCGCTTCTCCGGGGAGCTGTTTTTT. It specifies CASSQDGRFSGELFF.

This clonotype was detected a few times. The chain couples TRBV20-1 to TRBJ2-1; 10 positions agree with TRBD2. The CDR3 is 16 amino acids. V lost 5 bases, J lost 3 bases, and 10 bases stayed unmatched. Germline lookup yields CDR1 DFQATT and CDR2 SNEGSKA (reference sequence). CDR3 in DNA: TGCAGTGCTCGACCAAGCGGGGGGGCTGTCTACAATGAGCAGTTCTTC. Amino acids: CSARPSGGAVYNEQFF.

The gene calls are TRBV28 and TRBJ2-7; D may correspond to TRBD1 or TRBD2 (5 bases each). The CDR3 loop spans 16 amino acids. V shed 5 bases and J shed 4 bases, with 21 bases lying between them. Germline V CDR1 and CDR2: MDHEN, SYDVKM. CDR3 in amino acids: CASSPPGTESLYEQYF. DNA for the CDR3: TGTGCCAGCAGTCCCCCGGGGACGGAATCATTGTACGAGCAGTACTTC.

The rearrangement links TRBV7-2 to TRBJ2-6; no clear D. CDR3 length: 15 amino acids. CDR1 and CDR2 from the germline V gene are SGHTA and FQGNSA. Trimming removed 5 bases at V and 2 bases at J, with 10 bases between. CDR3 sequence: CASSRDPAGANVLTF. Here the CDR3 DNA reads TGTGCCAGCAGCCGAGACCCTGCTGGGGCCAACGTCCTGACTTTC.

V is TRBV15 and J is TRBJ2-7; TRBD1 matches 9 bases. Germline CDR1 is LNHNV and CDR2 is YYDKDF (reference sequence). The length of the CDR3 is 14 residues. Trimming cost V 3 bases and J 5 bases; bases outside gene matches: 5. Here the CDR3 DNA reads TGTGCCACCAGCAGGTGGGACAGGGACAACGAGCAGTACTTC. Amino acids: CATSRWDRDNEQYF.